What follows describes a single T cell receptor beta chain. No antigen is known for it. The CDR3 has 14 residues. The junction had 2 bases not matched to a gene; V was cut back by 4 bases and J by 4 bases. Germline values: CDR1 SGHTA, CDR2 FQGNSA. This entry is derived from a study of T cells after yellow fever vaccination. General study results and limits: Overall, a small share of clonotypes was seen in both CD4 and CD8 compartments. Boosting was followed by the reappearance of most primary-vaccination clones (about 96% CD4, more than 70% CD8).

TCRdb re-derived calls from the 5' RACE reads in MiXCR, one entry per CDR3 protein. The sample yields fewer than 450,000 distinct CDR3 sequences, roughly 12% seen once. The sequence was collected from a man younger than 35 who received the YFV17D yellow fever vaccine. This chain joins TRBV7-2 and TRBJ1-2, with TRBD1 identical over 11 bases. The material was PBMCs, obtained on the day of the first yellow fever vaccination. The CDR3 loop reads CASSSGTGGYGYTF. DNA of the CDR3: TGTGCCAGCAGCTCCGGGACAGGGGGCTATGGCTACACCTTC.